This is a list of T cell receptor beta chains from one sample in a study of cytomegalovirus exposure and HLA in healthy donors. This table comes from immunoSEQ multiplex PCR, and its TCRdb copy is limited to in-frame clones, with some not included. Of 150,000 to 200,000 clones listed, around 76% are singletons. Sequencing was done on a sample of PBMCs. The receptors shown here come from a middle-aged man in good health and CMV-seronegative. CDR3s include the opening cysteine and the closing phenylalanine or tryptophan. The order of the fields is J gene, V gene, D gene, clone size, CDR3 DNA, CDR3 protein. D genes are given only for firm matches. The size of a clone is reported for some rows only, either as once, few or many, or as a class for expanded clones.

TRBJ2-7,TRBV14,TRBD1,-,TGTGCCAGCAGCCAAGTCAAACCCCGGGACAGGGATCCCGAGCAGTACTTC,CASSQVKPRDRDPEQYF
TRBJ2-7,TRBV21-1,-,-,TGTGCCAGCAGCAAACTCCACGAGCAGTACTTC,CASSKLHEQYF
TRBJ1-2,TRBV9,-,-,TGTGCCAGCAGCGTAGCTACGAGGGATGGCTACACCTTC,CASSVATRDGYTF
TRBJ2-6,TRBV19,-,-,TGTGCCAGTCGCTATCCCGCAGGGGCCGGGGCCAACGTCCTGACTTTC,CASRYPAGAGANVLTF
TRBJ2-7,TRBV27,TRBD1,once,TGTGCCAGCAATAGTGGACAGGGGCCCTACGAGCAGTACTTC,CASNSGQGPYEQYF
TRBJ2-3,TRBV7-9,-,few,TGTGCCAGCAGGCCTACGGACAGTGTTGGGCCAGATACGCAGTATTTT,CASRPTDSVGPDTQYF
TRBJ1-2,TRBV9,TRBD1,-,TGTGCCAGCAGCGTGGGACAGGGCCTTGATCTTGGCTACACCTTC,CASSVGQGLDLGYTF
TRBJ1-6,TRBV18,TRBD1,-,TGTGCCAGCTCAGCGGACAGGTTGTCCTCCTATAATTCACCCCTCCACTTT,CASSADRLSSYNSPLHF
TRBJ2-5,TRBV6-1,TRBD2,-,TGTGCCAGCCGGACTAGCGGAGACCAAGAGACCCAGTACTTC,CASRTSGDQETQYF
TRBJ1-1,TRBV6-1,TRBD1,-,TGTGCCAGCGGCCGTACAGGGGGCGAGCCTGAAGCTTTCTTT,CASGRTGGEPEAFF
TRBJ2-1,TRBV10-3,TRBD2,-,TGTGCCATCAGTGAGTCTGGGCTAGCGGGAAACAATGAGCAGTTCTTC,CAISESGLAGNNEQFF
TRBJ2-4,TRBV6-5,-,-,TGTGCCAGCAGTAGCGAACTAGCCAACAGTCAGTACTTC,CASSSELANSQYF
TRBJ2-7,TRBV2,TRBD2,-,TGTGCCAGCAGTGAGAGGACTAGCGGGGTATACGAGCAGTACTTC,CASSERTSGVYEQYF
TRBJ2-1,TRBV7-3,-,-,TGTGCCAGCAGCTTAAGCGAGAATGAGCAGTTCTTC,CASSLSENEQFF
TRBJ1-1,TRBV11-2,TRBD1,-,TGTGCCAGCAGCTTAGATCCAGGGGGCGCGGCTTTCTTT,CASSLDPGGAAFF
TRBJ2-2,TRBV11-2,-,few,TGTGCCAGCAGCCTAAGAGACACCGGGGAGCTGTTTTTT,CASSLRDTGELFF
TRBJ1-1,TRBV6-6,TRBD1,-,TGTGCCAGCATTAGGGACAGTGGCACTGAAGCTTTCTTT,CASIRDSGTEAFF
TRBJ1-1,TRBV7-9,-,-,TGTGCCAGCAGCTTAGGGGCCGTCTCAGCCACTGAAGCTTTCTTT,CASSLGAVSATEAFF
TRBJ1-1,TRBV5-1,-,-,TGCGCCAGCAGCTTGGGTGGAGGGCGGAACACTGAAGCTTTCTTT,CASSLGGGRNTEAFF
TRBJ2-2,TRBV6-5,-,once,TGTGCCAGCAGTTACTCGACCAGGTTCACCGGGGAGCTGTTTTTT,CASSYSTRFTGELFF
TRBJ2-3,TRBV5-4,-,-,TGTGCCAGCAGCTTTGGCGGGGCTTCTTCAGATACGCAGTATTTT,CASSFGGASSDTQYF
TRBJ2-5,TRBV11-3,-,few,TGTGCCAGCAGCTTACGTAGTCGGGAGACCCAGTACTTC,CASSLRSRETQYF
TRBJ2-3,TRBV14,TRBD2,once,TGTGCCAGCAGTTGGGGGACTAGCGGGAGTACCCGCACAGATACGCAGTATTTT,CASSWGTSGSTRTDTQYF
TRBJ2-1,TRBV19,TRBD1,-,TGTGCCGTAAAGACAGGGGTGTATTACAATGAGCAGTTCTTC,CAVKTGVYYNEQFF
TRBJ2-7,TRBV7-7,-,-,TGTGCCAGCAGCTTGACAGAAAAATCCTACGAGCAGTACTTC,CASSLTEKSYEQYF
TRBJ2-2,TRBV11-2,TRBD2,-,TGTGCCAGCAGCCTCCAACTAGCGGGGAACACCGGGGAGCTGTTTTTT,CASSLQLAGNTGELFF
TRBJ2-1,TRBV28,TRBD2,-,TGTGCCAGCATCCTTCTAGCGGGAGGGTCCTACAATGAGCAGTTCTTC,CASILLAGGSYNEQFF
TRBJ2-1,TRBV7-9,TRBD2,-,TGTGCCAGCAGCTTACTCTCAGCGGGAGAGCAGTTCTTC,CASSLLSAGEQFF
TRBJ1-2,TRBV7-2,-,-,TGTGCCAGCAGCTTAGCAGGGGTGCGTGGCTACACCTTC,CASSLAGVRGYTF
TRBJ2-1,TRBV10-3,TRBD2,-,TGTGCCATCAGTGAGGGAGCGGGAGGGGTCATTGAGGAGTTCTTC,CAISEGAGGVIEEFF
TRBJ1-1,TRBV25-1,-,-,TGTGCCAGCAGTGTCTCCGGCAGGGTGGACACTGAAGCTTTCTTT,CASSVSGRVDTEAFF
TRBJ1-1,TRBV9,-,-,TGTGCCAGCAGCGTAGATCCGGGGGAAGGAGCTTTCTTT,CASSVDPGEGAFF
TRBJ2-3,TRBV10-3,TRBD2,-,TGTGCCATCAGGGGACTAGGGGTGGATACGCAGTATTTT,CAIRGLGVDTQYF
TRBJ1-1,TRBV27,-,few,TGTGCCAGCAGTCCCATTCGGGGTGGGGACACTGAAGCTTTCTTT,CASSPIRGGDTEAFF
TRBJ1-3,TRBV6-1,-,few,TGTGCCAGCAGTGAGAGCAGGTACTCTGGAAACACCATATATTTT,CASSESRYSGNTIYF
TRBJ1-4,TRBV30,-,-,TGTGCCTGGACAGGACAGAGTAATGAAAAACTGTTTTTT,CAWTGQSNEKLFF
TRBJ2-5,TRBV7-9,TRBD2,-,TGTGCCAGCAGCTTAGTTGGAGCGGGGGCGACGAAAGAGACCCAGTACTTC,CASSLVGAGATKETQYF
TRBJ2-2,TRBV30,TRBD1,-,TGTGCCTGGAATTCGGGACAGGGAAACACCGGGGAGCTGTTTTTT,CAWNSGQGNTGELFF
TRBJ2-7,TRBV14,-,few,TGTGCCAGCAGCCAAGGCGGAGAGCAGTACTTC,CASSQGGEQYF
TRBJ2-5,TRBV5-6,TRBD1,-,TGTGCCAGCAGCTTGGCCGGGACAGGGGACCAAGAGACCCAGTACTTC,CASSLAGTGDQETQYF
TRBJ1-1,TRBV19,-,-,TGTGCCAGTAGTATAGACCGACAGGACACTGAAGCTTTCTTT,CASSIDRQDTEAFF
TRBJ1-6,TRBV28,-,once,TGTGCCAGCAGACCCGGGACATATAATTCACCCCTCCACTTT,CASRPGTYNSPLHF
TRBJ2-7,TRBV15,TRBD1,-,TGTGCCACCAGCCGCACCAGACAGGGTACCGAGCAGTACTTC,CATSRTRQGTEQYF
TRBJ1-2,TRBV10-3,TRBD1,-,TGTGCCATCGGGGACAGGGGGCAGCAGGACTATGGCTACACCTTC,CAIGDRGQQDYGYTF
TRBJ2-4,TRBV13,-,-,TGTGCCAGCAGCTTACAGGGCGGCAAAAACATTCAGTACTTC,CASSLQGGKNIQYF
TRBJ2-4,TRBV2,-,-,TGTGCCAGCGGACAGTTGACCAAAAACAGTCAGTACTTC,CASGQLTKNSQYF
TRBJ2-3,TRBV18,TRBD1,once,TGTGCCAGCTCACCGAAGGGACAGGGGACAAATACGCAGTATTTT,CASSPKGQGTNTQYF
TRBJ1-6,TRBV7-9,TRBD1,-,TGTGCCAGCAGCTTAGAGGGGGCGTATTCACCCCTCCACTTT,CASSLEGAYSPLHF
TRBJ2-4,TRBV27,-,-,TGTGCCAGCAGTCAAGACAGCGCCAAAAACATTCAGTACTTC,CASSQDSAKNIQYF
TRBJ1-5,TRBV7-8,TRBD1,-,TGTGCCAGCAGCTTAGATACAGGGGCCAGACAGCCCCAGCATTTT,CASSLDTGARQPQHF
TRBJ1-5,TRBV27,-,few,TGTGCCAGCAGCCGCGATACAGACGGCAATCAGCCCCAGCATTTT,CASSRDTDGNQPQHF
TRBJ2-2,TRBV19,-,-,TGTGCCAGTAGGCGGACTGTGAACACCGGGGAGCTGTTTTTT,CASRRTVNTGELFF
TRBJ1-1,TRBV7-3,-,-,TGTGCCAGCAGCTCTAAATCCACTGAAGCTTTCTTT,CASSSKSTEAFF
TRBJ2-3,TRBV6-5,-,once,TGTGCCAGCAGTTACTCGAGGATCCGCACAGATACGCAGTATTTT,CASSYSRIRTDTQYF
TRBJ2-3,TRBV15,TRBD1,-,TGTGCCACCAGCCCAGGGGGTGGTGGCACAGATACGCAGTATTTT,CATSPGGGGTDTQYF
TRBJ2-1,TRBV30,-,-,TGTGCCTGGGGGGACAATTACAATGAGCAGTTCTTC,CAWGDNYNEQFF
TRBJ1-2,TRBV15,-,-,TGTGCCACCAGCAGATCGCGACAGAACTATGGCTACACCTTC,CATSRSRQNYGYTF
TRBJ2-1,TRBV30,-,-,TGTGCCTGGAGCGGGAGTTTTAGAAATGAGCAGTTCTTC,CAWSGSFRNEQFF
TRBJ1-5,TRBV2,-,-,TGTGCCAGCAGTGACAGGGGAGGGAACAATCAGCCCCAGCATTTT,CASSDRGGNNQPQHF
TRBJ2-7,TRBV27,TRBD2,-,TGTGCCACCAGGACTAGCGGAACCTACGAGCAGTACTTC,CATRTSGTYEQYF